This T cell receptor beta chain was profiled in a study of T cell repertoires in cytomegalovirus infection. Overall study: Through public TCR beta signatures, both CMV infection and matching HLA type were indicated.

TCRdb re-called the reads with MiXCR, one entry per CDR3 protein. The table records some 400,000 distinct CDR3 sequences, 15% to 20% of them present only once. The specimen sequenced was PBMCs. The sequence was obtained from a human donor in good health (CMV status not recorded). Some clones in this sample may be carry-over from other donors' samples.

CDR3 DNA sequence: TGTGCCAGCAGTCGGCCGGGACGGACAGATACGCAGTATTTT. Protein: CASSRPGRTDTQYF. The J gene is TRBJ2-3, the V gene TRBV12-3 or TRBV12-4; D tentatively fits TRBD1 or TRBD2 (5 bases each). V dropped 5 bases and J dropped 3 bases, with 12 bases sitting between them. The CDR3 is 14 amino acids.